This is a list of T cell receptor beta chains from one sample in a study of cytomegalovirus exposure and HLA in healthy donors. Here immunoSEQ multiplex PCR was the method, and the copy in TCRdb shows in-frame clones only, minus some. The sample yields approximately 190,000 clones, around 86% seen once. The source material was PBMCs. Every receptor here comes from a woman younger than 35 in good health and CMV-seronegative. Both conserved end residues are part of each CDR3. The order of the fields is J gene, clone size, D gene, V gene, CDR3 protein, CDR3 DNA. The D gene is left open where the match is weak. A clone size is listed for some rows: how often the clone was seen (once, few, many), or a class if it is expanded.

J: TRBJ2-2
size: NA
D: NA
V: TRBV28
CDR3: CASRIQGTTGELFF
DNA: TGTGCCAGCCGAATTCAGGGGACCACCGGGGAGCTGTTTTTT

J: TRBJ1-1
size: NA
D: NA
V: TRBV5-4
CDR3: CASSLFGVDTEAFF
DNA: TGTGCCAGCAGCCTGTTCGGAGTTGACACTGAAGCTTTCTTT

J: TRBJ2-7
size: NA
D: TRBD2
V: TRBV2
CDR3: CASRGGASAGVAQYF
DNA: TGTGCCAGCAGGGGGGGGGCCTCAGCGGGGGTCGCGCAGTACTTC

J: TRBJ2-7
size: few
D: NA
V: TRBV5-1
CDR3: CASSLGESGYEQYF
DNA: TGCGCCAGCAGCTTGGGCGAGTCAGGGTACGAGCAGTACTTC

J: TRBJ1-5
size: NA
D: TRBD1
V: TRBV19
CDR3: CASSTDRASNQPQHF
DNA: TGTGCCAGTAGTACAGACAGGGCAAGCAATCAGCCCCAGCATTTT

J: TRBJ1-1
size: NA
D: NA
V: TRBV27
CDR3: CASSLSGTEAFF
DNA: TGTGCCAGCAGTTTGTCCGGGACTGAAGCTTTCTTT

J: TRBJ2-7
size: NA
D: TRBD1
V: TRBV6-1
CDR3: CASSGDRGYEQYF
DNA: TGTGCCAGCAGTGGGGACAGGGGCTACGAGCAGTACTTC

J: TRBJ1-4
size: NA
D: NA
V: TRBV6-1
CDR3: CASSAGGATNEKLFF
DNA: TGTGCCAGCAGTGCAGGAGGGGCAACTAATGAAAAACTGTTTTTT

J: TRBJ1-1
size: NA
D: NA
V: TRBV19
CDR3: CASSIVHRNTEAFF
DNA: TGTGCCAGTAGTATAGTTCACAGGAACACTGAAGCTTTCTTT

J: TRBJ2-5
size: NA
D: TRBD2
V: TRBV19
CDR3: CATKGAGTIPEGTQYF
DNA: TGTGCCACCAAAGGGGCGGGGACTATTCCTGAGGGGACCCAGTACTTC

J: TRBJ2-1
size: NA
D: NA
V: TRBV7-2
CDR3: CASSLGQYNEQFF
DNA: TGTGCCAGCAGCTTAGGGCAGTACAATGAGCAGTTCTTC

J: TRBJ1-1
size: NA
D: TRBD1
V: TRBV5-1
CDR3: CASRAGTGDMNTEAFF
DNA: TGCGCCAGCCGGGCCGGGACAGGGGACATGAACACTGAAGCTTTCTTT

J: TRBJ2-5
size: NA
D: NA
V: TRBV5-5
CDR3: CASSQDSLRETQYF
DNA: TGTGCCAGCAGCCAGGACTCTCTCCGGGAGACCCAGTACTTC

J: TRBJ2-4
size: few
D: NA
V: TRBV2
CDR3: CASSNVPGTNIQYF
DNA: TGTGCCAGCAGTAACGTCCCAGGGACTAACATTCAGTACTTC

J: TRBJ2-1
size: NA
D: TRBD2
V: TRBV5-4
CDR3: CASSYPWGSGSYEQFF
DNA: TGTGCCAGCAGTTATCCCTGGGGTAGCGGGAGCTATGAGCAGTTCTTC

J: TRBJ2-7
size: NA
D: TRBD1
V: TRBV5-1
CDR3: CASSNSAGGAFYEQYF
DNA: TGCGCCAGCAGCAACTCGGCAGGGGGCGCTTTCTACGAGCAGTACTTC

J: TRBJ1-1
size: NA
D: NA
V: TRBV6-5
CDR3: CASSPNMNTEAFF
DNA: TGTGCCAGCAGTCCTAATATGAACACTGAAGCTTTCTTT

J: TRBJ2-7
size: NA
D: TRBD2
V: TRBV28
CDR3: CASTLLAGAMEQYF
DNA: TGTGCCAGCACCCTACTAGCGGGAGCTATGGAGCAGTACTTC

J: TRBJ2-2
size: NA
D: TRBD1
V: TRBV5-1
CDR3: CASSLAVQGAGTGELFF
DNA: TGCGCCAGCAGCTTGGCCGTCCAGGGGGCGGGGACCGGGGAGCTGTTTTTT

J: TRBJ2-7
size: NA
D: NA
V: TRBV7-2
CDR3: CASSPTRGFYEQYF
DNA: TGTGCCAGCAGTCCAACTAGGGGGTTCTACGAGCAGTACTTC

J: TRBJ2-5
size: NA
D: NA
V: TRBV30
CDR3: CASGGGSQETQYF
DNA: TGTGCCTCCGGGGGTGGGAGTCAAGAGACCCAGTACTTC

J: TRBJ1-1
size: NA
D: NA
V: TRBV11-3
CDR3: CASSPVPYTEAFF
DNA: TGTGCCAGCAGCCCAGTCCCCTACACTGAAGCTTTCTTT

J: TRBJ2-1
size: NA
D: NA
V: TRBV7-3
CDR3: CASSLRSNSYNEQFF
DNA: TGTGCCAGCAGCTTACGGTCCAACTCCTACAATGAGCAGTTCTTC

J: TRBJ2-7
size: NA
D: NA
V: TRBV5-8
CDR3: CASSLVSYEQYF
DNA: TGTGCCAGCAGCTTGGTATCGTACGAGCAGTACTTC

J: TRBJ1-5
size: NA
D: TRBD1
V: TRBV25-1
CDR3: CASSEAGTGGSNQPQHF
DNA: TGTGCCAGCAGTGAAGCCGGGACAGGGGGGAGCAATCAGCCCCAGCATTTT

J: TRBJ1-1
size: few
D: TRBD1
V: TRBV7-9
CDR3: CSSSPGTAEAFF
DNA: TGTTCCAGCAGCCCGGGGACAGCTGAAGCTTTCTTT

J: TRBJ1-2
size: NA
D: TRBD1
V: TRBV29-1
CDR3: CSVEQGAGYGYTF
DNA: TGCAGCGTAGAACAGGGGGCTGGCTATGGCTACACCTTC

J: TRBJ2-1
size: NA
D: NA
V: TRBV5-1
CDR3: CASSSLWGGDPYNEQFF
DNA: TGCGCCAGCAGCTCTCTTTGGGGGGGCGATCCTTACAATGAGCAGTTCTTC

J: TRBJ2-7
size: NA
D: TRBD2
V: TRBV14
CDR3: CASSRGTSGLYEQYF
DNA: TGTGCCAGCAGCAGGGGGACTAGCGGGCTTTACGAGCAGTACTTC

J: TRBJ2-7
size: NA
D: NA
V: TRBV28
CDR3: CASSTQGGESYEQYF
DNA: TGTGCCAGCAGTACGCAGGGGGGTGAGTCCTACGAGCAGTACTTC

J: TRBJ1-2
size: NA
D: NA
V: TRBV4-1
CDR3: CASSQDPPIRLQGTYGYTF
DNA: TGCGCCAGCAGCCAAGATCCCCCTATCCGCCTACAGGGAACCTATGGCTACACCTTC

J: TRBJ1-2
size: NA
D: NA
V: TRBV5-1
CDR3: CASSSTVTGYGYTF
DNA: TGCGCCAGCAGCTCGACAGTTACCGGGTATGGCTACACCTTC

J: TRBJ2-5
size: NA
D: NA
V: TRBV7-9
CDR3: CASSLARETQYF
DNA: TGTGCCAGCAGCTTAGCGCGCGAGACCCAGTACTTC

J: TRBJ2-1
size: NA
D: TRBD1
V: TRBV5-1
CDR3: CASSTQGEGEQFF
DNA: TGCGCCAGCAGCACGCAGGGGGAAGGTGAGCAGTTCTTC

J: TRBJ2-2
size: NA
D: TRBD2
V: TRBV27
CDR3: CASSPYRLATNTGELFF
DNA: TGTGCCAGCAGTCCCTACCGACTAGCGACGAACACCGGGGAGCTGTTTTTT

J: TRBJ2-7
size: NA
D: TRBD1
V: TRBV25-1
CDR3: CASSQGAVYEQYF
DNA: TGTGCCAGCAGCCAGGGGGCTGTCTACGAGCAGTACTTC

J: TRBJ2-3
size: NA
D: NA
V: TRBV18
CDR3: CASSPPRGTDTQYF
DNA: TGTGCCAGCTCACCACCGAGAGGCACAGATACGCAGTATTTT

J: TRBJ1-5
size: NA
D: NA
V: TRBV9
CDR3: CASSAGTPTNQPQHF
DNA: TGTGCCAGCAGCGCCGGGACTCCTACCAATCAGCCCCAGCATTTT

J: TRBJ2-3
size: once
D: TRBD2
V: TRBV29-1
CDR3: CSVVRLAGGDTQYF
DNA: TGCAGCGTTGTCCGCTTAGCGGGAGGAGATACGCAGTATTTT

J: TRBJ1-6
size: NA
D: NA
V: TRBV19
CDR3: CASSFPGSPLHF
DNA: TGTGCCAGTAGTTTTCCAGGTTCACCCCTCCACTTT

J: TRBJ2-6
size: NA
D: NA
V: TRBV18
CDR3: CASGGLGGANVLTF
DNA: TGTGCCAGCGGGGGCCTTGGGGGGGCCAACGTCCTGACTTTC